This T cell receptor beta chain was captured in a study of blood T cell repertoires in COVID-19. Per the study methods: Amplification of reference gene primers provided the estimated nucleated cell counts. The method was immunoSEQ multiplex PCR; TCRdb's version includes in-frame clones alone and lacks a portion of them. V and J calls and clone size are copied from that table; D and trimming were computed from the DNA. The data contain hundreds of thousands of clones, around 89% of them seen just once; the ten biggest clones take up approximately 4.6%. In germline, CDR1 is SGHTS, CDR2 YDEGEE. CDR3 size: 14 residues. V shed 3 bases and J shed 0 bases, with 9 bases lying between them.

The genes are TRBV5-8 and TRBJ1-2; tentatively, D is TRBD1 (5 bases). This receptor was obtained from a man aged 35 to 55 with acute or convalescent COVID-19. Sequencing input: peripheral blood. The CDR3 sequence: CASSSGVTNYGYTF. In DNA form, the CDR3 reads TGTGCCAGCAGCTCGGGGGTTACTAACTATGGCTACACCTTC.